This T cell receptor beta chain was sequenced in a study of blood T cell repertoires in COVID-19. Study-wide context: Sample material is recorded as cDNA or gDNA derived from T cells, B-cell-depleted T cells, or PBMCs.

TCRdb's table, derived via immunoSEQ multiplex PCR, lists solely in-frame clones and lacks some. Counted here are around 130,000 clones, under 95% occurring once; the ten biggest clones make up about 3.5%. This clone appeared a few times. Input material: peripheral blood. The clonotype originates from a man aged 45-65 years with active COVID-19.

CDR3 residues: CASSERAPVEGYEQYV. The DNA of the CDR3 is TGTGCCAGCAGTGAAAGGGCCCCCGTCGAGGGTTACGAGCAGTACGTC. The chain combines TRBV6-1 with TRBJ2-7, with D possibly TRBD2 on 5 matching bases. Germline CDR1 reads MNHNS; CDR2 reads SASEGT. V lost 2 bases and J lost 4, with 18 bases in between. CDR3 length equals 16 residues.